Below, 20 T cell receptor beta chains from the same sample are listed, as sequenced in a study of blood T cell repertoires in COVID-19. TCRdb's table, derived via immunoSEQ multiplex PCR, lists solely in-frame clones and lacks some. The repertoire has a few hundred thousand clones, 89% of them found once; the top ten carry 2.5% to 3.5%. The sequencing input was PBMCs or T cells enriched from blood (not recorded which). All receptors derive from a woman aged 50 to 60 who had been exposed to COVID-19.

This clone was counted a few times. The V and J genes are TRBV4-1 and TRBJ2-7; D is unclear. The CDR3 runs to 13 residues. Germline V gene sequence: CDR1 MGHRA, CDR2 YSYEKL. V lost 3 bases, J lost 0 bases, and 6 bases lay in between. The CDR3 DNA sequence: TGCGCCAGCAGCCATGGTAGCTCCTACGAGCAGTACTTC. Its translation is CASSHGSSYEQYF.

This clone was detected only once. V usage is TRBV25-1 and J usage is TRBJ1-2, with D perhaps TRBD1 (6 bases). In germline, CDR1 is MGHDK, CDR2 SYGVNS. V lost 8 bases and J lost 7, with 20 bases in between. The CDR3 loop spans 14 amino acids. In DNA, the CDR3 is TGTGCCAGCCGCGAGGCGGGGGCCGAGTCTGGCTACACCTTC. This sequence encodes CASREAGAESGYTF.

The V call is TRBV21-1, the J call TRBJ1-2; the table's D call, TRBD1, was not checked against the DNA. TRBV21-1 is an annotated pseudogene. There are 13 residues in the CDR3. CDR3 sequence (DNA): TGTGCCAGACTCGGACAGGGCTTATGCGGCTACACCTTC. Its protein product is CARLGQGLCGYTF.

The chain combines TRBV10-3 with TRBJ1-6; weak D call: TRBD1 (6 bases). This CDR3 is 14 amino acids long. The germline V gene encodes CDR1 ENHRY and CDR2 SYGVKD. V lost 7 bases, J lost 10 bases, and 17 bases lay in between. CDR3 bases: TGTGCCATCAATGGGGGGGGCAGGGACTCACCCCTCCACTTT. Residues: CAINGGGRDSPLHF.

The chain joins TRBV7-2 to TRBJ2-2; tentatively, D is TRBD1 (5 bases). Germline lookup yields CDR1 SGHTA and CDR2 FQGNSA. Trimming removed 3 bases at V and 5 bases at J, with 13 bases between. This CDR3 has 15 amino acids. CDR3 protein: CASSFTLDITGELFF. The CDR3 DNA follows: TGTGCCAGCAGCTTTACCCTGGACATAACCGGGGAGCTGTTTTTT.

The V call is TRBV28, the J call TRBJ1-3, with TRBD1 matching 7 bases. V lost 5 bases and J lost 3; bases outside the gene matches: 10. Germline assignment: CDR1 MDHEN and CDR2 SYDVKM. CDR3 length: 16 residues. CDR3 region: CASSAPSGGGGNTIYF. In DNA, the CDR3 is TGTGCCAGCAGTGCCCCTTCAGGGGGAGGTGGAAACACCATATATTTT.

The V call is TRBV5-1, the J call TRBJ2-1, with 11 nucleotides matching TRBD2. The CDR3 loop spans 15 amino acids. The germline V gene has CDR1 SGHRS and CDR2 YFSETQ. J gave up 3 bases and V 4 bases, and 3 bases lay outside the gene matches. The CDR3 region has the DNA TGCGCCAGCAGCGCGACTAGCGGGGACTACAATGAGCAGTTCTTC. It specifies CASSATSGDYNEQFF.

This chain uses TRBV7-9 with TRBJ1-3; D is possibly TRBD1 (6 bases). V lost 6 bases and J 0 bases, leaving 18 bases between the germline ends. Germline CDR1 is SEHNR and CDR2 is FQNEAQ (reference sequence). The CDR3 runs to 17 residues. CDR3 residues: CASRPKPRDNSGNTIYF. CDR3 DNA sequence: TGTGCCAGCAGACCAAAACCCCGGGACAACTCTGGAAACACCATATATTTT. Looking up the rest from reference TRBV7-9 and TRBJ1-3 gives the full variable domain: DTGVSQNPRHKITKRGQNVTFRCDPISEHNRLYWYRQTLGQGPEFLTYFQNEAQLEKSRLLSDRFSAERPKGSFSTLEIQRTEQGDSAMYLCASRPKPRDNSGNTIYFGEGSWLTVV.

The rearrangement joins TRBV3-1 (or the pseudogene TRBV3-2) to TRBJ2-7, with 14 bases matching TRBD2. Germline V gives CDR1 LGHDT, CDR2 YNNKEL (reference sequence). The V and J ends lost 4 bases and 7 bases, in that order; junction bases with no gene match: 3. The CDR3 spans 14 residues. The chain's CDR3 is CASSPGLAGGEQYF. CDR3 nucleotides: TGTGCCAGCAGCCCCGGACTAGCGGGGGGTGAGCAGTACTTC.

The chain couples TRBV5-4 to TRBJ2-2; weak D call: TRBD2 (5 bases). The V end lost 8 bases, the J end lost 5 bases, and 10 bases lay between the germline ends. Germline assignment: CDR1 SGHNT and CDR2 YYREEE (reference sequence). This CDR3 comprises 12 residues. The CDR3 is CASARETGELFF. For the CDR3, the DNA is TGTGCCAGTGCGAGGGAGACCGGGGAGCTGTTTTTT. Filled out from reference TRBV5-4 and TRBJ2-2, the complete variable domain reads ETGVTQSPTHLIKTRGQQVTLRCSSQSGHNTVSWYQQALGQGPQFIFQYYREEENGRGNFPPRFSGLQFPNYSSELNVNALELDDSALYLCASARETGELFFGEGSRLTVL.

The V call is TRBV27, the J call TRBJ2-7, with a tentative D call TRBD1 (5 bases). Trimming shortened V by 4 bases and J by 0 bases, and 16 bases separated the two germline ends. The CDR3 consists of 16 residues. Per germline, CDR1 MNHEY and CDR2 SMNVEV (reference sequence). As DNA, the CDR3 is TGTGCCAGCAGTTGGTCAGGGCAGGGTGCCTCCTACGAGCAGTACTTC. This translates into CASSWSGQGASYEQYF.

The gene calls are TRBV7-9 and TRBJ2-3; possibly TRBD2 for D (5 bases). This CDR3 contains 13 residues. The V end lost 5 bases, the J end lost 4 bases, and 10 bases lay between the germline ends. Looked up from germline, CDR1 is SEHNR and CDR2 is FQNEAQ (reference sequence). CDR3 sequence: CASSTRGSDTQYF. CDR3 DNA: TGTGCCAGCAGCACCCGAGGGTCAGATACGCAGTATTTT. Using reference TRBV7-9 and TRBJ2-3 for the parts outside the CDR3, the full variable domain is DTGVSQNPRHKITKRGQNVTFRCDPISEHNRLYWYRQTLGQGPEFLTYFQNEAQLEKSRLLSDRFSAERPKGSFSTLEIQRTEQGDSAMYLCASSTRGSDTQYFGPGTRLTVL.

V and J are TRBV7-8 and TRBJ1-2; 7 nucleotides match TRBD1. Germline assignment: CDR1 SGHVS and CDR2 FQNEAQ. The CDR3 contains 14 residues. V shed 6 bases and J 6 bases; nucleotides not matched to a gene: 10. The CDR3 sequence is CASSRQTGVHGYTF. DNA for the CDR3: TGTGCCAGCAGTCGGCAAACAGGGGTTCATGGCTACACCTTC.

The DNA for the CDR3 is TGTGCCAGCAAACTGGGAGGTTACACTGAAGCTTTCTTT. Translating gives CASKLGGYTEAFF. The chain uses TRBV28 and TRBJ1-1, with D hard to call. Trimming took off 7 bases at V and 3 bases at J, with 12 bases between the two ends. The germline CDR1 and CDR2 sequences are MDHEN and SYDVKM. This CDR3 spans 13 amino acids.

The V and J genes are TRBV19 and TRBJ1-3; unclear D gene. Trimming shortened V by 6 bases and J by 0 bases, and 6 bases separated the two germline ends. CDR3 length: 13 amino acids. Germline CDR1 is LNHDA and CDR2 is SQIVND (reference sequence). CDR3 nucleotide sequence: TGTGCCAGTAGCCGGGTCTCTGGAAACACCATATATTTT. Its translation: CASSRVSGNTIYF. Using reference TRBV19 and TRBJ1-3 for the parts outside the CDR3, the full variable domain is DGGITQSPKYLFRKEGQNVTLSCEQNLNHDAMYWYRQDPGQGLRLIYYSQIVNDFQKGDIAEGYSVSREKKESFPLTVTSAQKNPTAFYLCASSRVSGNTIYFGEGSWLTVV.

This clone has only one observation. The CDR3 region is CASTRGDGGYTF. As DNA, the CDR3 is TGTGCCAGCACCCGGGGAGACGGGGGCTACACCTTC. V gene TRBV6-5 combines with J gene TRBJ1-2; D ambiguous. The CDR3 runs to 12 residues. Trimming left V 7 bases short and J 8 bases short, with 14 bases between. Germline V gene lookup returns CDR1 MNHEY and CDR2 SVGAGI.

The chain joins TRBV5-6 to TRBJ1-2; D is uncertain. Germline V lookup: CDR1 SGHDT, CDR2 YYEEEE. The CDR3 is made up of 15 amino acids. V was cut by 5 bases and J by 4 bases, with 18 bases left in between. The CDR3 region is CASRAEIRGAYGYTF. The CDR3 DNA reads TGTGCCAGCAGGGCCGAGATCCGGGGTGCCTATGGCTACACCTTC.

The gene calls are TRBV28 and TRBJ2-7; tentatively, D is TRBD1 (6 bases). Deletions cut 8 bases from V and 2 bases from J, with 10 bases between. The germline V gene has CDR1 MDHEN and CDR2 SYDVKM. CDR3 length equals 12 residues. The DNA of the CDR3 is TGTGCCAGCCAGGGGCCGACCTACGAGCAGTACTTC. It encodes CASQGPTYEQYF.

V and J are TRBV10-3 and TRBJ2-1; 10 bases line up with TRBD1. From germline, CDR1 is ENHRY and CDR2 SYGVKD. Trimming removed 5 bases from V and 2 bases from J; junction bases left unmatched: 3. The CDR3 is 15 amino acids. CDR3 in DNA: TGTGCCATCAGTATTGGACAGGGGGCCTACAATGAGCAGTTCTTC. Translating gives CAISIGQGAYNEQFF.

The J gene is TRBJ2-7, the V gene TRBV6-5; 8 bases line up with TRBD1. Per the germline V gene, CDR1 is MNHEY and CDR2 is SVGAGI. The V and J ends lost 2 bases and 1 base, in that order; junction bases with no gene match: 7. The length of the CDR3 is 16 residues. The CDR3 DNA sequence: TGTGCCAGCAGTTACGCCGGGGACAGGCGATCCTACGAGCAGTACTTC. Translating it yields CASSYAGDRRSYEQYF.